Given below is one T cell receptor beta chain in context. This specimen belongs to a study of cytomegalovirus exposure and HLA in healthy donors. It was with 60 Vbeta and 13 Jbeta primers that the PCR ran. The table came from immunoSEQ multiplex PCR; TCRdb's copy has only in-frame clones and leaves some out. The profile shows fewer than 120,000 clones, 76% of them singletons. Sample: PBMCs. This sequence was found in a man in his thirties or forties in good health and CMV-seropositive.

CDR3 loop: CASSLTVSNYGYTF. As DNA, the CDR3 is TGTGCCAGCAGTTTAACAGTTTCTAACTATGGCTACACCTTC. The genes are TRBV28 and TRBJ1-2; D unresolved. The length of the CDR3 is 14 residues. Trimming stripped 2 bases from V and 0 bases from J, with 7 bases between. Per germline, CDR1 MDHEN and CDR2 SYDVKM.